This T cell receptor (beta chain) came from a study of T cells in Graves' hyperthyroidism and ophthalmopathy. Source material for PBMCs was less than 12 ml fresh peripheral blood. This clonotype was counted many times. The germline CDR1 and CDR2 sequences are GTSNPN and SVGIG (reference sequence). V shed 0 bases and J shed 10 bases, with 13 bases lying between them. The CDR3 spans 13 residues. The investigators amplified TCR beta CDR3 regions from RNA transcripts. The HTBI set primed first-round TCR CDR3 RT-PCR. TCRdb fed the multiplex PCR reads into MiXCR, producing one record per CDR3 protein. The sample has 690,000 or so distinct CDR3 sequences, approximately 19% seen once; the top ten hold 16%.

This rearrangement joins TRBV30 to TRBJ2-1, with TRBD1 as a possible D gene (6 bases). Specimen: blood. This TCR was sampled from a woman aged 50 to 60 with Graves' hyperthyroidism that later progressed to Graves' ophthalmopathy. The CDR3 sequence: CAWSVQGPGEQFF. Here the CDR3 DNA reads TGTGCCTGGAGTGTACAGGGCCCAGGCGAGCAGTTCTTC. Full variable domain (rest looked up from reference TRBV30 and TRBJ2-1): SQTIHQWPATLVQPVGSPLSLECTVEGTSNPNLYWYRQAAGRGLQLLFYSVGIGQISSEVPQNLSASRPQDRQFILSSKKLLLSDSGFYLCAWSVQGPGEQFFGPGTRLTVL.